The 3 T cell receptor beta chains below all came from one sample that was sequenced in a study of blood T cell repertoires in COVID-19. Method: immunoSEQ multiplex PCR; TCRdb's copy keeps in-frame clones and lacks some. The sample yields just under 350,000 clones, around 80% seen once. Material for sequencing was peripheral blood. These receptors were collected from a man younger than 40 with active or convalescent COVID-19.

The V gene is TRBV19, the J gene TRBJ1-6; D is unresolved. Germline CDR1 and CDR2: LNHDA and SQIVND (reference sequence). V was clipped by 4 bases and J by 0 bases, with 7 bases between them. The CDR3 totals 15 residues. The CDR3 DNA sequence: TGTGCCAGTAGTACGGTGAGCTCCTATAATTCACCCCTCCACTTT. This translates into CASSTVSSYNSPLHF.

CDR3 protein: CASSPGPGAQNTIYF. The CDR3, as DNA: TGTGCCAGCAGCCCCGGCCCGGGAGCGCAAAACACCATATATTTT. The genes are TRBV7-2 and TRBJ1-3; the D is unclear. Germline CDR1 SGHTA, CDR2 FQGNSA. The CDR3 spans 15 residues. Trimming took 5 bases from V and 6 from J, leaving 17 bases between them.

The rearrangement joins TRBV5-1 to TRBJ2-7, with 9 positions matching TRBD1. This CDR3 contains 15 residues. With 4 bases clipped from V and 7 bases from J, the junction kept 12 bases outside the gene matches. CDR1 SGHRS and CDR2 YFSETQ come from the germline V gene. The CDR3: CASSRRDRAEREQYF. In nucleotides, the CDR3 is TGCGCCAGCAGCAGGAGGGACAGGGCCGAAAGGGAGCAGTACTTC. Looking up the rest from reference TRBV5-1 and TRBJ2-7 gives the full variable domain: KAGVTQTPRYLIKTRGQQVTLSCSPISGHRSVSWYQQTPGQGLQFLFEYFSETQRNKGNFPGRFSGRQFSNSRSEMNVSTLELGDSALYLCASSRRDRAEREQYFGPGTRLTVT.